These 21 T cell receptor beta chains came from one sample sequenced in a study of blood T cell repertoires in COVID-19. Using immunoSEQ multiplex PCR, the repertoire was profiled, and TCRdb retains in-frame clones only, with some absent. The sample consists of about 200,000 clones, 85% of them appearing once. The sample was peripheral blood. Every receptor here comes from an elderly woman with acute or convalescent COVID-19.

CDR3 protein: CASSAGDSLNHNEQFF. The CDR3 nucleotides read TGTGCCAGTAGCGCCGGAGACAGCCTAAACCACAATGAGCAGTTCTTC. The chain combines TRBV19 with TRBJ2-1, with a weak D call TRBD1 (5 bases). Germline-derived CDR1 and CDR2 are LNHDA and SQIVND (reference sequence). This CDR3 has 16 amino acids. Trimming removed 6 bases at V and 5 bases at J, with 20 bases between.

The chain links TRBV28 to TRBJ2-2; 9 bases line up with TRBD1. V trimming: 4 bases; J trimming: 6 bases; junction bases outside the gene matches: 6. The CDR3 is made up of 15 amino acids. Germline CDR1 reads MDHEN; CDR2 reads SYDVKM. CDR3 region: CASSSVGTGSGELFF. The CDR3 coding sequence is TGTGCCAGCAGTTCGGTCGGGACAGGGTCCGGGGAGCTGTTTTTT.

The V gene is TRBV19, the J gene TRBJ1-1; D may be TRBD1 (5 bases). Germline V lookup: CDR1 LNHDA, CDR2 SQIVND (reference sequence). The CDR3 runs 15 residues. V was trimmed by 4 bases and J by 2 bases, leaving 14 bases between them. CDR3 in amino acids: CASSTRQIPNTEAFF. CDR3 DNA: TGTGCCAGTAGTACAAGACAGATACCAAACACTGAAGCTTTCTTT.

The chain carries TRBV7-2 and TRBJ1-1; D is undetermined. CDR1 is SGHTA and CDR2 is FQGNSA in the germline V gene. The CDR3 extends over 14 amino acids. The ends were cut back, 1 base at V and 0 bases at J, with 6 bases in the middle. CDR3 sequence (DNA): TGTGCCAGCAGCTTAGGGCCGATGAACACTGAAGCTTTCTTT. Translating it yields CASSLGPMNTEAFF.

The chain is built from TRBV18 and TRBJ2-2; a possible D gene is TRBD1 (6 bases). The CDR3 sequence is 15 residues long. Germline values: CDR1 KGHSH, CDR2 LQKENI. V lost 6 bases, J lost 7 bases, and 18 bases lay in between. The CDR3 region has the DNA TGTGCCAGCTCCCCCAGGACTCCCAGGGGCGGGGAGCTGTTTTTT. Encoded protein: CASSPRTPRGGELFF.

The sample holds a few counts of this clone. J is TRBJ2-1 and V is TRBV7-2, with 14 bases aligning to TRBD2. With 5 bases clipped from V and 9 bases from J, the junction kept 6 bases outside the gene matches. The germline V gene has CDR1 SGHTA and CDR2 FQGNSA. CDR3 length: 15 amino acids. The CDR3 here is CASSQGLAGGGEQFF. The CDR3 DNA reads as TGTGCCAGCAGCCAAGGACTAGCGGGAGGTGGTGAGCAGTTCTTC.

The rearrangement uses TRBV6-5 and TRBJ2-1, with 9 bases that match TRBD2. Germline-derived CDR1 and CDR2 are MNHEY and SVGAGI. Germline trimming cut 2 bases from V and 4 bases from J; bases unmatched to any gene: 3. The CDR3 loop spans 15 amino acids. CDR3 nucleotides: TGTGCCAGCAGTTACATAGCGGGAGATTACAATGAGCAGTTCTTC. It translates to CASSYIAGDYNEQFF.

As DNA, the CDR3 is TGTGCCACCAGCTCAAGAGGAATGAGCTACACCTTC. Its protein is CATSSRGMSYTF. V gene TRBV15 combines with J gene TRBJ1-2; unclear D gene. Trimming removed 5 bases from V and 9 bases from J, with 13 bases in between. The CDR3 has 12 amino acids. The germline V gene has CDR1 LNHNV and CDR2 YYDKDF (reference sequence).

This chain connects TRBV5-4 to TRBJ2-1; D may be TRBD1 (6 bases). The V end lost 2 bases, the J end lost 6 bases, and 12 bases lay between the germline ends. From germline, CDR1 is SGHNT and CDR2 YYREEE (reference sequence). The CDR3 length is 14 residues. This CDR3 is CASSFLTGGNEQFF. The CDR3 DNA follows: TGTGCCAGCAGCTTTCTGACAGGAGGCAATGAGCAGTTCTTC.

The chain employs TRBV3-1 (or the pseudogene TRBV3-2) and TRBJ1-2; weak D call: TRBD1 (5 bases). The CDR3 runs 12 residues. CDR1 is LGHDT and CDR2 is YNNKEL in the germline V gene (reference sequence). Trimming removed 4 bases from V and 8 bases from J, with 11 bases in between. The CDR3 sequence: CASSPWGQGYTF. The CDR3 DNA sequence: TGTGCCAGCAGCCCTTGGGGCCAAGGCTACACCTTC.

This chain joins TRBV2 and TRBJ2-2; a possible D gene is TRBD2 (6 bases). The CDR3 sequence is 14 residues long. Germline CDR1 is SNHLY and CDR2 is FYNNEI. The V and J ends lost 9 bases and 5 bases respectively, with 16 bases between them. CDR3 amino acids: CASIRGRNTGELFF. The DNA of the CDR3 is TGTGCCAGTATCCGAGGGAGGAATACCGGGGAGCTGTTTTTT.

The chain couples TRBV29-1 to TRBJ2-3; D perhaps matches TRBD2 (6 bases). CDR3 length: 16 amino acids. Germline CDR1 and CDR2: SQVTM and ANQGSEA. Trimming removed 5 bases at V and 5 bases at J, with 23 bases between. The CDR3 protein is CSVNGAASDLLDTQYF. The DNA of the CDR3 is TGCAGCGTTAACGGTGCGGCTAGCGATCTTCTAGATACGCAGTATTTT.

The V gene is TRBV9, the J gene TRBJ1-1, with 7 bases identical to TRBD1. V lost 1 base and J lost 0; bases outside the gene matches: 6. Per the germline V gene, CDR1 is SGDLS and CDR2 is YYNGEE. This CDR3 has 16 residues. CDR3 in amino acids: CASSVSAGGMNTEAFF. In nucleotides, the CDR3 is TGTGCCAGCAGCGTATCGGCAGGGGGGATGAACACTGAAGCTTTCTTT.

This CDR3 reads CASSFLADYNEQFF. The CDR3 DNA follows: TGTGCCAGCAGTTTCCTAGCGGACTACAATGAGCAGTTCTTC. The chain employs TRBV7-9 and TRBJ2-1, with TRBD2 matching over 7 bases. Germline-derived CDR1 and CDR2 are SEHNR and FQNEAQ (reference sequence). This CDR3 has 14 amino acids. J lost 3 bases, V lost 6 bases, and 5 bases had no gene match. Complete variable domain (other parts from reference TRBV7-9 and TRBJ2-1): DTGVSQNPRHKITKRGQNVTFRCDPISEHNRLYWYRQTLGQGPEFLTYFQNEAQLEKSRLLSDRFSAERPKGSFSTLEIQRTEQGDSAMYLCASSFLADYNEQFFGPGTRLTVL.

The chain joins TRBV18 to TRBJ2-1, with D possibly TRBD2 on 5 matching bases. The ends were cut back, 3 bases at V and 0 bases at J, with 9 bases in the middle. The germline V gene encodes CDR1 KGHSH and CDR2 LQKENI. This CDR3 is built from 15 residues. The CDR3 DNA sequence: TGTGCCAGCTCACCGAGGGTTAGCTCCTACAATGAGCAGTTCTTC. This sequence encodes CASSPRVSSYNEQFF.

This clone was seen once. The DNA is left out, because the CDR3 cannot be placed on it with certainty; the CDR3 is given as TCRdb lists it. The chain joins TRBV3-1 (or the pseudogene TRBV3-2) to TRBJ2-7; TRBD2, the D gene given by the table, was not confirmed from the DNA. Both ends counted, the CDR3 spans 11 residues. The germline CDR1 and CDR2 sequences are LGHDT and YNNKEL (reference sequence). Here the CDR3 reads CAGYYWCEQYF.

The CDR3 region is CASTFRSGTNTGELFF. CDR3 DNA: TGTGCCAGCACGTTCCGAAGCGGGACTAACACCGGGGAGCTGTTTTTT. This chain uses TRBV27 with TRBJ2-2, with 7 bases that match TRBD2. The CDR3 sequence is 16 residues long. V was clipped by 7 bases and J by 2 bases; unmatched bases: 10. Germline V gives CDR1 MNHEY, CDR2 SMNVEV (reference sequence).

Here the CDR3 reads CASSFLGVDYGYTF. CDR3 coding DNA: TGTGCCAGCAGTTTCCTAGGGGTGGACTATGGCTACACCTTC. The V and J genes are TRBV28 and TRBJ1-2; the D gene is possibly TRBD1 (5 bases). The length of the CDR3 is 14 residues. Germline V CDR1 and CDR2: MDHEN, SYDVKM. V was trimmed by 3 bases and J by 3 bases, leaving 11 bases between them.

The sample holds one count of this clone. The J gene is TRBJ1-1, the V gene TRBV11-3; no clear D gene. CDR1 and CDR2 from the germline V gene are SGHNT and YENEEA. The CDR3 runs 13 residues. Trimming shortened V by 5 bases and J by 0 bases, and 7 bases separated the two germline ends. The CDR3 DNA is TGTGCCAGCAGCCGTAGTTTGAACACTGAAGCTTTCTTT. Its translation is CASSRSLNTEAFF.

The chain links TRBV6-2 or TRBV6-3 to TRBJ1-2; D ambiguous. The CDR3 consists of 15 residues. V was trimmed by 5 bases and J by 5 bases, leaving 18 bases between them. Germline CDR1 and CDR2: MNHEY and SVGEGT. Written as DNA, the CDR3 is TGTGCCAGCAGTACTCGAGAGGGTTTGCGGTATGGCTACACCTTC. As protein: CASSTREGLRYGYTF.

The chain recombines TRBV19 with TRBJ1-1; D not certain. Trimming stripped 4 bases from V and 5 bases from J, with 14 bases between. The CDR3 extends over 14 amino acids. Per germline, CDR1 LNHDA and CDR2 SQIVND (reference sequence). CDR3 amino acids: CASSSGLWSTEAFF. CDR3 sequence (DNA): TGTGCCAGTAGTAGCGGCTTATGGAGTACTGAAGCTTTCTTT.